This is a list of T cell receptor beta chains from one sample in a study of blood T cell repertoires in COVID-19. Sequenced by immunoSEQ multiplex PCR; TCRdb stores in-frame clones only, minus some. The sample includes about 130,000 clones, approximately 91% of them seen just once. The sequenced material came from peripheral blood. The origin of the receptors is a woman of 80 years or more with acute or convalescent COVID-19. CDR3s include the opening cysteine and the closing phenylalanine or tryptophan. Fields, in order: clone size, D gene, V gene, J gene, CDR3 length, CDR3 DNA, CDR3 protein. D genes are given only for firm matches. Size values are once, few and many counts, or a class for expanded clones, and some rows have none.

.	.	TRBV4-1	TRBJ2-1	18	TGCGCCAGCAGCCAAGTGAACATGGGTTGGACAAGCTACAATGAGCAGTTCTTC	CASSQVNMGWTSYNEQFF
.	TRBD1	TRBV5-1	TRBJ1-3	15	TGCGCCAGCAGCTTACCCAGGGGGCGAGGAAACACCATATATTTT	CASSLPRGRGNTIYF
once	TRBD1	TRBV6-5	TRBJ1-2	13	TGTGCCAGCAAACGGCCAGGGGGCTATGGCTACACCTTC	CASKRPGGYGYTF
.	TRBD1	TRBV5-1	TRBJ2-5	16	TGCGCCAGCAGCTTACCGACAGGGTTAACTCAAGAGACCCAGTACTTC	CASSLPTGLTQETQYF
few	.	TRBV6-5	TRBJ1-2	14	TGTGCCAGCAGGAAACAGGGTAGTAGCTATGGCTACACCTTC	CASRKQGSSYGYTF
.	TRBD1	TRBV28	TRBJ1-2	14	TGTGCCAGCAGTTCGGGACAGCCGGTCTATGGCTACACCTTC	CASSSGQPVYGYTF
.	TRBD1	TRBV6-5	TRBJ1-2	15	TGTGCCAGCACCGTAAAGGGACAGGGGGCCTCTGGCTACACCTTC	CASTVKGQGASGYTF
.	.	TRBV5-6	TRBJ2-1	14	TGTGCCAGCAGCTCGGGGATTTACTACAATGAGCAGTTCTTC	CASSSGIYYNEQFF
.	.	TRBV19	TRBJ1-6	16	TGTGCCAGTAGTATATCCGGCACTACGCGCAATTCACCCCTCCACTTT	CASSISGTTRNSPLHF
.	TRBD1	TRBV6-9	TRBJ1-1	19	TGTGCCAGCAATTCAATTCCAGGGACAGGGAATAGTGCGGACACTGAAGCTTTCTTT	CASNSIPGTGNSADTEAFF
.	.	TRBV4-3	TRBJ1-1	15	TGCGCCAGCAGCCAAGATGCCCAGGGGAGCACTGAAGCTTTCTTT	CASSQDAQGSTEAFF
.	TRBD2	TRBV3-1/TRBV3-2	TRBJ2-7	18	TGTGCCAGCAGCTCGATCCTGGGACTAGCGGGACCACTGGTCGAGCAGTACTTC	CASSSILGLAGPLVEQYF
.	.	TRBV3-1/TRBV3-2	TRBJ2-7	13	TGTGCCAGCAGCTTCCAGGGACACTACGAGCAGTACTTC	CASSFQGHYEQYF
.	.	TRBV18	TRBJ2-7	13	TGTGCCAGCTCACCGGCAGGGGCCTACGAGCAGTACTTC	CASSPAGAYEQYF
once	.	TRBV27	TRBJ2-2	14	TGTGCCAGCCAACCGGGGAGTTACACCGGGGAGCTGTTTTTT	CASQPGSYTGELFF
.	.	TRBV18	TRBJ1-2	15	TGTGCCAGCTCACCATTGCAGGGGCCCGAGTATGGCTACACCTTC	CASSPLQGPEYGYTF
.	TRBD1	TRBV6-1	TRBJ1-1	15	TGTGCCAGCAGTGAAGCGGGGGACAGGGGGACTGAAGCTTTCTTT	CASSEAGDRGTEAFF
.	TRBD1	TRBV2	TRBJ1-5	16	TGTGCCAGCAGTAGACAGGGGAGTGGGGGCAATCAGCCCCAGCATTTT	CASSRQGSGGNQPQHF
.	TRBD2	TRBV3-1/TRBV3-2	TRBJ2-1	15	TGTGCCAGCAGCCCCGGGACTAGCGAGAGAAATGAGCAGTTCTTC	CASSPGTSERNEQFF
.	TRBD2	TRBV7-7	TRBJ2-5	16	TGTGCCAGCAGCCCCCTGGGGCGGGGGGCAGGAGAGACCCAGTACTTC	CASSPLGRGAGETQYF
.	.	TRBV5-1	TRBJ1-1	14	TGCGCCAGCAGCGTGGGCCCGGGTAGCACTGAAGCTTTCTTT	CASSVGPGSTEAFF
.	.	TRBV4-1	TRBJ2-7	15	TGCGCCAGCAGCCCAAACCCGGAACAGGGCTACGAGCAGTACTTC	CASSPNPEQGYEQYF
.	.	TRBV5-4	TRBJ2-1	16	TGTGCCAGCAGCTTGGCAGGCCGCAGCTCCTACAATGAGCAGTTCTTC	CASSLAGRSSYNEQFF
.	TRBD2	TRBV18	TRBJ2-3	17	TGTGCCAGCTCACCACCGAGGAGCGGGAGTAGCACAGATACGCAGTATTTT	CASSPPRSGSSTDTQYF
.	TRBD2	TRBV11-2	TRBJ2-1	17	TGTGCCAGCAGCTTAGATCTGGTAAGCGGGAGGGCCGGTGAGCAGTTCTTC	CASSLDLVSGRAGEQFF
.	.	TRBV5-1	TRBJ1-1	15	TGCGCCAGCAGCCCGCCGGGGGGAGGGAACACTGAAGCTTTCTTT	CASSPPGGGNTEAFF
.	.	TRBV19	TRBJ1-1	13	TGTGCCAGTAGCCTAGGGAGTGGCACTGAAGCTTTCTTT	CASSLGSGTEAFF
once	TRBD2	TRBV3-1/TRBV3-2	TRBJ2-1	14	TGTGCCAGCAGCCAAGGGACTAGCGGGGGTGAGCAGTTCTTC	CASSQGTSGGEQFF
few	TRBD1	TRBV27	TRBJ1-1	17	TGTGCCAGCAGTTTAATCCCCTCGACAGGGTTGAACACTGAAGCTTTCTTT	CASSLIPSTGLNTEAFF
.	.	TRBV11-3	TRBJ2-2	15	TGTGCCAGCAGGTTTAACAGGGAGAACACCGGGGAGCTGTTTTTT	CASRFNRENTGELFF
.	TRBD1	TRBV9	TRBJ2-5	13	TGTGCCAGCAGCACAGGGGTACAAGAGACCCAGTACTTC	CASSTGVQETQYF
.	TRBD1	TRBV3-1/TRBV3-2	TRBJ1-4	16	TGTGCCAGCAGCCTTCGGACAGGGACAACTAATGAAAAACTGTTTTTT	CASSLRTGTTNEKLFF
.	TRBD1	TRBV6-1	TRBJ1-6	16	TGTGCCAGCAGTGTACAGGGGACCTCCTATAATTCACCCCTCCACTTT	CASSVQGTSYNSPLHF
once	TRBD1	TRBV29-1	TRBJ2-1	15	TGCAGCGTCGAGGGGGGACAGGGTCTCGGGTATGAGCAGTTCTTC	CSVEGGQGLGYEQFF
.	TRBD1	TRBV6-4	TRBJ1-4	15	TGTGCCAGCAGCGAGCAGGGGGCGCGAGGTGAAAAACTGTTTTTT	CASSEQGARGEKLFF
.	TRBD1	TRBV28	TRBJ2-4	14	TGTGCCAGCAGCCGGGGACAGCTCAAAAACATTCAGTACTTC	CASSRGQLKNIQYF